This T cell receptor (beta chain) is drawn from a study of blood T cell repertoires in COVID-19. This table comes from immunoSEQ multiplex PCR, and its TCRdb copy is limited to in-frame clones, with some not included. The table records 120,000 or so clones, roughly four fifths of them present only once. The source of this sequence is a man aged 60 to 69 with acute or convalescent COVID-19. The material sequenced was peripheral blood.

The CDR3 reads CASRTDQNSNQPQHF. The DNA of the CDR3 is TGCGCCAGCAGGACAGATCAAAATAGCAATCAGCCCCAGCATTTT. V and J are TRBV5-1 and TRBJ1-5, with D possibly TRBD1 on 5 matching bases. The germline V and J ends were trimmed by 5 bases and 0 bases, with 12 bases remaining between them. The germline V gene encodes CDR1 SGHRS and CDR2 YFSETQ. The CDR3 is made up of 15 amino acids.